Each of the 15 T cell receptor beta chains below was sequenced from the same sample in a study of molecular identifiers for immune sequencing clone quantification. TCRdb itself ran the PCR reads through MiXCR, one entry per CDR3 protein. The table shows about 40,000 distinct CDR3 sequences, with 24% occurring only once. Source material: naive CD8+ T cells from blood, with Jurkat cell RNA spiked in. The subset was: FACS-sorted CD8+CD4-CCR7+CD45RA+ naive T cells. These receptor sequences come from a human donor in good health. Some libraries in this study had Jurkat cell RNA spiked in.

The V gene is TRBV20-1, the J gene TRBJ2-5; D gene unclear. The CDR3 has 16 amino acids. V dropped 6 bases and J dropped 5 bases, with 25 bases sitting between them. Germline V CDR1 and CDR2: DFQATT, SNEGSKA (reference sequence). The CDR3 spells CSAQPTAGNPEETQYF. The CDR3 region has the DNA TGCAGTGCCCAACCAACAGCTGGCAACCCGGAGGAGACCCAGTACTTC.

This clonotype was seen only a few times. A read error may explain this, as a much larger clone is one base away. The J gene is TRBJ2-7, the V gene TRBV12-5, with D unclear. The germline CDR1 and CDR2 sequences are LGHNT and FRNRAP. The CDR3 is 13 residues long. The CDR3 DNA reads as TGTGCTGGTGGTTTGGTAGGAATCTACGAGCAGTACTTC. It codes for CAGGLVGIYEQYF.

This clonotype turned up a few times. The chain has TRBV7-9 and TRBJ1-1; tentative D call: TRBD1 (5 bases). The V end lost 6 bases, the J end lost 4 bases, and 15 bases lay between the germline ends. Germline values: CDR1 SEHNR, CDR2 FQNEAQ (reference sequence). This CDR3 has 14 residues. This CDR3 reads CASSTTGGPTEAFF. The CDR3 nucleotides are TGTGCCAGCAGTACAACGGGGGGTCCCACTGAAGCTTTCTTT.

The CDR3 here is CSARDPQPYEQYF. CDR3 DNA sequence: TGCAGTGCTAGAGATCCTCAGCCCTACGAGCAGTACTTC. The chain employs TRBV20-1 and TRBJ2-7; D is unresolved. This CDR3 is 13 amino acids long. Germline loops: CDR1 DFQATT, CDR2 SNEGSKA (reference sequence). V lost 0 bases and J 2 bases, leaving 8 bases between the germline ends.

Concerning this clonotype itself: Just one base apart from a much larger clone, this may be a read error. The chain uses TRBV6-2 or TRBV6-3 and TRBJ1-1; 7 bases agree with TRBD1. Germline CDR1 MNHEY, CDR2 SVGEGT. The CDR3 has 16 amino acids. The V segment lost 6 bases and the J segment 4 bases; nucleotides outside the gene matches: 14. The CDR3 sequence is CASSNPPTGLITEAFF. The CDR3 DNA is TGTGCCAGCAGCAATCCCCCGACAGGGTTGATCACTGAAGCTTTCTTT.

This clonotype is termed medium-sized (0.01 to 0.1%). The V gene is TRBV11-2, the J gene TRBJ2-3, with TRBD2 matching over 7 bases. The CDR3 runs 13 residues. Germline CDR1 and CDR2: SGHAT and FQNNGV. Trimming cost V 7 bases and J 5 bases; bases outside gene matches: 6. The CDR3: CASIAGVLDTQYF. The CDR3 DNA sequence: TGTGCCAGCATTGCGGGAGTTCTAGATACGCAGTATTTT.

This clonotype came up many times. The rearrangement joins TRBV27 to TRBJ2-3; D unclear. V lost 4 bases and J 0 bases, leaving 11 bases between the germline ends. Looked up from germline, CDR1 is MNHEY and CDR2 is SMNVEV (reference sequence). The CDR3 is 15 amino acids. CDR3 DNA: TGTGCCAGCAGTTCCTCCCCTGCTAGCACAGATACGCAGTATTTT. Translating gives CASSSSPASTDTQYF.

This clonotype was seen repeatedly, ten times or more. The chain links TRBV12-3 or TRBV12-4 to TRBJ1-5; D not resolved. CDR3 length: 16 amino acids. V was clipped by 3 bases and J by 6 bases, with 18 bases between them. In DNA form, the CDR3 reads TGTGCCAGCAGTTTTATTGGCCCCGACGGACTTCAGCCCCAGCATTTT. Its translation is CASSFIGPDGLQPQHF.

The chain recombines TRBV7-9 with TRBJ1-2; D remains unclear. Germline V gene data show CDR1 as SEHNR and CDR2 as FQNEAQ (reference sequence). The CDR3 consists of 15 residues. V lost 0 bases and J 4 bases, leaving 12 bases between the germline ends. CDR3 residues: CASSLAAGDGYGYTF. In nucleotides, the CDR3 is TGTGCCAGCAGCTTAGCCGCGGGAGATGGCTATGGCTACACCTTC.

This clonotype has just a few counts. Sequence at one end of the junction differs from germline and may be a read error. This chain joins TRBV4-1 and TRBJ2-5; D may match TRBD1 or TRBD2 (5 bases each). The CDR3 sequence is 18 residues long. The V gene's germline CDR1 is MGHRA and CDR2 YSYEKL. CDR3 DNA sequence: TGCGCCAGCAGCCAAGAGGGGCCCATGGTCGAGGGAAAAGAGCCCCAGTACTTC. Translating gives CASSQEGPMVEGKEPQYF.

This clonotype occurred many times. The chain uses TRBV11-2 and TRBJ2-7; D not resolved. The CDR3 runs 12 residues. V was shortened by 4 bases and J by 4 bases, with 8 bases between the two germline ends. Per germline, CDR1 SGHAT and CDR2 FQNNGV. In DNA, the CDR3 is TGTGCCAGCAGCTCCATGGGGTACGAGCAGTACTTC. It is translated as CASSSMGYEQYF.

Comments on this clonotype: This sequence may be a read error, since a much larger clone differs from it by one base. The rearrangement joins TRBV7-9 to TRBJ2-2, with a weak D call TRBD1 (6 bases). Germline V lookup: CDR1 SEHNR, CDR2 FQNEAQ (reference sequence). There are 16 residues in the CDR3. CDR3 in DNA: TGTGTCAGCAGCGTCCCGACAGGCTTGAACACCGGGGAGCTGTTTTTT. Its protein is CVSSVPTGLNTGELFF.

Details on this clonotype: A much larger clone lies one base from this, so it may be a read error. V is TRBV5-6 and J is TRBJ2-1; 11 bases line up with TRBD2. The CDR3 is 14 amino acids. The ends lost 7 bases at V and 6 bases at J; junction bases unmatched: 6. Germline lookup yields CDR1 SGHDT and CDR2 YYEEEE. The CDR3 nucleotides read TGTGCCAGCGGCGAGGGACTAGCGGCCAATGAGCAGTTCTTC. Translating gives CASGEGLAANEQFF.

As regards this clonotype: This may arise from a read error, as a much more abundant clone is one base away. V is TRBV19 and J is TRBJ2-3; D is unclear. This CDR3 has 11 residues. The V end lost 3 bases, the J end lost 4 bases, and 2 bases lay between the germline ends. Germline-derived CDR1 and CDR2 are LNHDA and SQIVND (reference sequence). The CDR3 protein is CASSMADTQYF. The CDR3 nucleotides read TGTGCCAGTAGTATGGCAGATACGCAGTATTTT.

This clonotype was recorded many times. J is TRBJ2-5 and V is TRBV11-2, with D perhaps TRBD2 (6 bases). Trimming removed 7 bases at V and 5 bases at J, with 14 bases between. Germline loops: CDR1 SGHAT, CDR2 FQNNGV. The CDR3 loop spans 13 amino acids. CDR3 sequence: CASTRRGLETQYF. DNA of the CDR3: TGTGCCAGCACGAGGCGGGGTCTCGAGACCCAGTACTTC.